The next 14 T cell receptor beta chains were all read from a single sample in a study of CD8+ T cells in alopecia areata. Sequencing used cDNA as its template, made by extracting RNA and reverse transcribing it. Assay: immunoSEQ multiplex PCR; the TCRdb copy retains only in-frame clones and omits some. The table shows approximately 190,000 clones, with roughly 60% occurring only once. Stated treatment: oral pan-JAK inhibitor, 5-10 mg twice daily. Specimen: CD4+ T cells sorted from blood, collected at week 24, from a patient treated with tofacitinib. The receptors shown here come from a human donor with alopecia areata.

In this sample, this clone turned up a few times. The chain recombines TRBV4-1 with TRBJ1-6; a possible D gene is TRBD1 (5 bases). The V end lost 4 bases, the J end lost 7 bases, and 11 bases lay between the germline ends. Germline V gene sequence: CDR1 MGHRA, CDR2 YSYEKL. The CDR3 spans 14 residues. The CDR3 loop reads CASSRGERNSPLHF. For the CDR3, the DNA is TGCGCCAGCAGCCGGGGGGAGAGGAATTCACCCCTCCACTTT.

The CDR3 here is CASRTGLAQGETQYF. CDR3 coding DNA: TGTGCCAGCAGAACTGGACTAGCTCAGGGAGAGACCCAGTACTTC. The chain recombines TRBV2 with TRBJ2-5, with 8 bases lining up with TRBD2. The CDR3 has 15 amino acids. The germline V gene has CDR1 SNHLY and CDR2 FYNNEI. J gave up 4 bases and V 6 bases, and 10 bases lay outside the gene matches.

V usage is TRBV7-6 and J usage is TRBJ2-2; the D gene is possibly TRBD2 (5 bases). The CDR3 has 14 amino acids. V was cut by 8 bases and J by 2 bases, with 12 bases left in between. The germline V gene has CDR1 SGHVS and CDR2 FNYEAQ. CDR3 residues: CASRGRGNTGELFF. The CDR3 region has the DNA TGTGCCAGCCGGGGTCGGGGAAACACCGGGGAGCTGTTTTTT.

This chain joins TRBV7-8 and TRBJ2-3; the D is unclear. The CDR3 covers 13 residues. V shed 5 bases and J shed 1 base, with 7 bases lying between them. Germline-derived CDR1 and CDR2 are SGHVS and FQNEAQ. CDR3 DNA: TGTGCCAGCAGCCCCTATGGCACAGATACGCAGTATTTT. Encoded protein: CASSPYGTDTQYF.

The chain employs TRBV27 and TRBJ1-2; D is perhaps TRBD1 (6 bases). CDR1 is MNHEY, CDR2 SMNVEV, per germline (reference sequence). V was shortened by 5 bases and J by 6 bases, with 13 bases between the two germline ends. The CDR3 runs 13 residues. CDR3 coding DNA: TGTGCCAGCAGTAACAGGGCTAGAAATGGCTACACCTTC. It codes for CASSNRARNGYTF.

Worth noting for this clone: A single base separates this from a much larger clone, so it may be a read error. The J gene is TRBJ2-6, the V gene TRBV27; no clear D. The CDR3 spans 12 residues. The germline V gene encodes CDR1 MNHEY and CDR2 SMNVEV (reference sequence). Trimming took off 6 bases at V and 0 bases at J, with 0 bases between the two ends. CDR3 amino acids: CASSSGANVLTF. CDR3 in DNA: TGTGCCAGCAGCTCTGGGGCCAACGTCCTGACTTTC.

The table lists this clone with many counts. This sample also contains other DNA sequences that code for the same CDR3. V and J are TRBV11-1 and TRBJ2-6; no clear D. CDR1 is SGHAT and CDR2 is FQDESV in the germline V gene (reference sequence). CDR3 length: 13 amino acids. V dropped 6 bases and J dropped 0 bases, with 3 bases sitting between them. CDR3 sequence: CASSFSGANVLTF. As DNA, the CDR3 is TGTGCCAGCAGTTTCTCTGGGGCCAACGTCCTGACTTTC.

This clone turned up a few times. The chain uses TRBV29-1 and TRBJ1-2, with TRBD1 identical over 7 bases. The V gene end was trimmed by 3 bases and the J gene end by 8 bases; junction bases not matched to a gene: 15. The germline CDR1 and CDR2 sequences are SQVTM and ANQGSEA. The CDR3 consists of 15 residues. The CDR3 region is CSVEVRQQGRGGYTF. The CDR3 nucleotides read TGCAGCGTTGAGGTTCGCCAACAGGGGAGAGGGGGCTACACCTTC.

This clone came up a few times. In DNA form, the CDR3 reads TGTGCCAGCAGCACGACCGGACAGAAGAGCCAAGAGACCCAGTACTTC. It translates to CASSTTGQKSQETQYF. The chain is built from TRBV5-4 and TRBJ2-5; TRBD1 might be the D (6 bases). The CDR3 sequence is 16 residues long. Trimming took off 4 bases at V and 1 base at J, with 17 bases between the two ends. Germline lookup yields CDR1 SGHNT and CDR2 YYREEE (reference sequence).

V is TRBV6-1 and J is TRBJ2-3; D remains unclear. There are 11 residues in the CDR3. In germline, CDR1 is MNHNS, CDR2 SASEGT. The V end lost 5 bases, the J end lost 3 bases, and 3 bases lay between the germline ends. The CDR3 nucleotides are TGTGCCAGCAGTCAGACAGATACGCAGTATTTT. It specifies CASSQTDTQYF.

V usage is TRBV5-6 and J usage is TRBJ2-3; D possibly matches TRBD1 or TRBD2 (5 bases each). The CDR3 sequence is 15 residues long. CDR1 is SGHDT and CDR2 is YYEEEE in the germline V gene. The V end lost 3 bases, the J end lost 2 bases, and 13 bases lay between the germline ends. The CDR3 nucleotides are TGTGCCAGCAGCTCCCGGGACCAATACACAGATACGCAGTATTTT. Translated: CASSSRDQYTDTQYF.

The chain combines TRBV4-3 with TRBJ2-3; D remains unclear. V lost 5 bases and J lost 0, with 12 bases in between. This CDR3 region has 15 residues. The germline gives CDR1 LGHNA, CDR2 YSLEER. The CDR3 nucleotides are TGCGCCAGCAGCGTCGAGGCGTCTAGCACAGATACGCAGTATTTT. This encodes CASSVEASSTDTQYF.

The chain recombines TRBV29-1 with TRBJ1-1; perhaps TRBD1 as D (6 bases). Germline values: CDR1 SQVTM, CDR2 ANQGSEA. V lost 7 bases to trimming and J lost 0 bases, with 12 bases between them. This CDR3 region has 13 residues. The CDR3: CSGRGSMNTEAFF. DNA for the CDR3: TGCAGCGGCAGGGGATCTATGAACACTGAAGCTTTCTTT.

This clone came up a few times. The rearrangement links TRBV15 to TRBJ1-2, with 9 bases matching TRBD1. This CDR3 comprises 13 residues. V lost 2 bases and J lost 6; bases outside the gene matches: 1. CDR1 is LNHNV and CDR2 is YYDKDF in the germline V gene (reference sequence). CDR3 in amino acids: CATSRRTGDGYTF. CDR3 nucleotides: TGTGCCACCAGCAGACGGACAGGGGATGGCTACACCTTC.